The T cell receptor (beta chain) under discussion was sequenced for a study of cytomegalovirus exposure and HLA in healthy donors. On this clone: Antigen: not known.

Study outcomes and limitations: Researchers reported that a few CMV-associated chains were confirmed in vitro as CMV antigen-specific. CMV serostatus was the only immune exposure information that was available. The later analysis indicated that the majority of CMV-associated TCR beta chains appeared HLA-restricted. The listing of roughly 160 TCR beta chains classed them as cytomegalovirus-associated.

Use of 60 Vbeta and 13 Jbeta primers characterized the PCR. Generated by immunoSEQ multiplex PCR, the TCRdb table keeps only in-frame clones and is missing some. The data show some 180,000 clones, less than 90% seen once. This CDR3 has 13 residues. Germline assignment: CDR1 SQVTM and CDR2 ANQGSEA. Trimming took 3 bases from V and 2 from J, leaving 10 bases between them. This TCR derives from a girl aged 5-17 years in good health and CMV-seropositive. This chain connects TRBV29-1 to TRBJ1-2; D uncertain. Sequencing was performed on PBMCs. CDR3 nucleotides: TGCAGCGTTGATCGGGGATTCAACTATGGCTACACCTTC. The encoded protein is CSVDRGFNYGYTF.